Listed here are 10 T cell receptor beta chains from one sample, sequenced in a study of vaccination effects on CD4 cells after COVID-19. These receptors have no identified antigens. Sequenced by immunoSEQ multiplex PCR; TCRdb stores in-frame clones only, minus some. The sample lists roughly 71,000 clones; under 80% were seen once. Viral peptide pools were used in the ViraFEST assay to expand antigen-specific CD4+ T cells, and sequencing came afterward. Culture proceeded for about 11 days, and CD4+ T cells were then isolated. Subjects were given two BNT162b2 or mRNA-1273 vaccine doses. The sample here was CD4+ T cells from PBMCs cultured with HCoV-OC43 spike peptides, taken after COVID-19 vaccination. As to subset: HCoV-OC43 spike overlapping peptide pool stimulation. Source of these receptors: a human donor who received a COVID-19 vaccine.

This clone was detected a few times. The J gene is TRBJ2-6, the V gene TRBV5-1; D is unresolved. V was cut by 4 bases and J by 0 bases, with 8 bases left in between. This CDR3 contains 15 residues. Germline values: CDR1 SGHRS, CDR2 YFSETQ. CDR3 loop: CASSLDGSGANVLTF. The DNA for the CDR3 is TGCGCCAGCAGCCTCGATGGCTCTGGGGCCAACGTCCTGACTTTC.

V and J are TRBV6-5 and TRBJ2-5, with D tentatively TRBD2 (5 bases). The V and J ends lost 6 bases and 5 bases respectively, with 10 bases between them. The CDR3 contains 12 residues. Germline V gene lookup returns CDR1 MNHEY and CDR2 SVGAGI. In DNA form, the CDR3 reads TGTGCCAGCAGACGAGGGCTTGAGACCCAGTACTTC. It yields the protein CASRRGLETQYF.

The rearrangement uses TRBV2 and TRBJ1-4; 9 positions match TRBD1. The CDR3 is 15 residues long. Germline CDR1 SNHLY, CDR2 FYNNEI. V dropped 10 bases and J dropped 3; count of bases not matched to a gene: 9. The CDR3 region has the DNA TGTGCCACAGCTCTGTGGACAGGGGCTAATGAAAAACTGTTTTTT. Translating gives CATALWTGANEKLFF.

This clone was recorded only once. This rearrangement joins TRBV24-1 to TRBJ2-5; 10 bases are a match to TRBD1. CDR1 is KGHDR, CDR2 SFDVKD, per germline. This CDR3 spans 15 amino acids. V lost 6 bases and J lost 5; bases outside the gene matches: 8. CDR3 sequence reads: CATSTGTGVLETQYF. In DNA, the CDR3 is TGTGCCACCAGTACCGGGACAGGGGTCTTGGAGACCCAGTACTTC.

The V and J genes are TRBV4-3 and TRBJ2-6; no clear D. The CDR3 is made up of 15 amino acids. V lost 0 bases and J 4 bases, leaving 7 bases between the germline ends. The germline gives CDR1 LGHNA, CDR2 YSLEER. CDR3 amino acids: CASSQDVVGANVLTF. The CDR3 DNA reads as TGCGCCAGCAGCCAAGATGTCGTCGGGGCCAACGTCCTGACTTTC.

The chain recombines TRBV6-6 with TRBJ1-5, with no clear D. CDR3 length: 15 residues. V lost 0 bases to trimming and J lost 6 bases, with 12 bases between them. Germline loops: CDR1 MNHNY, CDR2 SVGAGI (reference sequence). The CDR3 sequence: CASSYSSGYSQPQHF. CDR3 DNA: TGTGCCAGCAGTTACTCGTCGGGCTATTCTCAGCCCCAGCATTTT.

V and J are TRBV5-1 and TRBJ2-1; 7 bases align to TRBD1. With 1 base clipped from V and 4 bases from J, the junction kept 5 bases outside the gene matches. The CDR3 runs to 15 residues. Germline assignment: CDR1 SGHRS and CDR2 YFSETQ. Here the CDR3 DNA reads TGCGCCAGCAGCTTGTCGGCCAGGGGGTACAATGAGCAGTTCTTC. Translation gives CASSLSARGYNEQFF.

V is TRBV9 and J is TRBJ1-6; 9 bases align to TRBD1. Germline V gene sequence: CDR1 SGDLS, CDR2 YYNGEE. This CDR3 has 16 amino acids. V was pared by 2 bases and J by 10 bases, with 10 bases of the junction left unmatched. In nucleotides, the CDR3 is TGTGCCAGCAGCGTGGGCCCTACAGGGGGCACGTCACCCCTCCACTTT. Its translation: CASSVGPTGGTSPLHF.

The gene calls are TRBV4-1 and TRBJ1-4; 8 bases are shared with TRBD1. V gave up 4 bases and J gave up 1 base; unmatched junction bases: 2. The CDR3 runs to 15 residues. The germline gives CDR1 MGHRA, CDR2 YSYEKL. The CDR3 region is CASSRQGKTNEKLFF. The CDR3 DNA sequence: TGCGCCAGCAGCCGACAGGGGAAAACTAATGAAAAACTGTTTTTT.

This rearrangement joins TRBV19 to TRBJ1-5; 8 nucleotides agree with TRBD1. CDR1 is LNHDA and CDR2 is SQIVND in the germline V gene (reference sequence). The length of the CDR3 is 15 residues. V was clipped by 5 bases and J by 2 bases; unmatched bases: 5. The CDR3 is CASSVTGGGNQPQHF. The DNA of the CDR3 is TGTGCCAGTAGTGTTACAGGGGGAGGCAATCAGCCCCAGCATTTT.